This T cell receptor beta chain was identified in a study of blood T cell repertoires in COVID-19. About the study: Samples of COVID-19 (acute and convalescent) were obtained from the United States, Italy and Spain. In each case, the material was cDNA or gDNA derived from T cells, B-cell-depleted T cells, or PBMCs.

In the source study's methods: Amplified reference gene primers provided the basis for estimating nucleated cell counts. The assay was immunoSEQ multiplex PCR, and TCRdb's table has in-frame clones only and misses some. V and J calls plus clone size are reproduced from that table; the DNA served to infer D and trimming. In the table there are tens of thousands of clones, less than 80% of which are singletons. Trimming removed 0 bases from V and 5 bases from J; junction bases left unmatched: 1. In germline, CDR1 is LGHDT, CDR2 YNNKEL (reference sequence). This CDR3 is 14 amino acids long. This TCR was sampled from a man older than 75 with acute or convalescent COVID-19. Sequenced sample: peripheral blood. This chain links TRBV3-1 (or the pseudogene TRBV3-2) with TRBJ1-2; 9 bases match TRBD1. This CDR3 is CASSQDGQGYGYTF. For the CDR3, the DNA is TGTGCCAGCAGCCAAGATGGACAGGGGTATGGCTACACCTTC.